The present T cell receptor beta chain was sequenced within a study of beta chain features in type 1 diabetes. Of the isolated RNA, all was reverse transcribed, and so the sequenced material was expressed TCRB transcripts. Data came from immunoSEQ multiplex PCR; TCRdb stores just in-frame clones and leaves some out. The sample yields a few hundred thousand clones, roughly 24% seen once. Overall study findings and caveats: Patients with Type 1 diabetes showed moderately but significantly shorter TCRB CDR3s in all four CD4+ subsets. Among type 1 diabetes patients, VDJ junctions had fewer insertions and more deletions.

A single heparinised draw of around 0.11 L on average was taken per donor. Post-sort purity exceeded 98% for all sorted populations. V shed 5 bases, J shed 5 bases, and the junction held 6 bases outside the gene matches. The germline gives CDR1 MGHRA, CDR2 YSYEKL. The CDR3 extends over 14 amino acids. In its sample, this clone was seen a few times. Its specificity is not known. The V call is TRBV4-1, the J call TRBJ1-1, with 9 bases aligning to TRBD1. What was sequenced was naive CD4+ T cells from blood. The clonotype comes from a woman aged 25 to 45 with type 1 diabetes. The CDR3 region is CASSKAGTGTEAFF. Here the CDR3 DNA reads TGCGCCAGCAGCAAGGCAGGGACAGGGACTGAAGCTTTCTTT.